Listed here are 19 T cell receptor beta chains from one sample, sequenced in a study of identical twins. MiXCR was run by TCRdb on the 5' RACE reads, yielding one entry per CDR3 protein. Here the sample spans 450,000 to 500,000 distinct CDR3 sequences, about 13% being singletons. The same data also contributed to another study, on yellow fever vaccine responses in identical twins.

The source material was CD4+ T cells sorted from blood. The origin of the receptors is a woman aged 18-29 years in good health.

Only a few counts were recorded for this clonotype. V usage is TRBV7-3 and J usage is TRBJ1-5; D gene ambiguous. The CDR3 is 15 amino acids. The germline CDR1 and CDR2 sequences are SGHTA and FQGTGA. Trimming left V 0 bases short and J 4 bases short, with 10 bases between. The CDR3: CASSLTGDGNQPQHF. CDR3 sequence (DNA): TGTGCCAGCAGCTTAACCGGGGATGGGAATCAGCCCCAGCATTTT.

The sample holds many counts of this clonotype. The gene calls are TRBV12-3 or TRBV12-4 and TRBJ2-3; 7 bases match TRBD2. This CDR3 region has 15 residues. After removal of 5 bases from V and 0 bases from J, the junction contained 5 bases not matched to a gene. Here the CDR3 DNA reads TGTGCCAGCAGTCTCCTAGCGGCTAGCACAGATACGCAGTATTTT. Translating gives CASSLLAASTDTQYF.

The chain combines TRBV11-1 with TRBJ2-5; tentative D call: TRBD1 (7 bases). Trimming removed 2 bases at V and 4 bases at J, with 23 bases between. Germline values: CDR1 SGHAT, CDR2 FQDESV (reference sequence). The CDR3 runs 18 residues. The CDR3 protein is CASSLIPGDSPERETQYF. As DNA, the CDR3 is TGTGCCAGCAGCTTAATCCCGGGGGACAGCCCAGAAAGAGAGACCCAGTACTTC.

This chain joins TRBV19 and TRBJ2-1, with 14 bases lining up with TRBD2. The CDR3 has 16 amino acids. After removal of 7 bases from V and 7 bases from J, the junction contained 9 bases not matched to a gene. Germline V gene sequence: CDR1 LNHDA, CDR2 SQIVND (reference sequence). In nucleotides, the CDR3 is TGTGCCAGTACCATTGGGACTAGCGGGAGAGGAAATGAGCAGTTCTTC. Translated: CASTIGTSGRGNEQFF.

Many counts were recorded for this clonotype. The CDR3 DNA reads as TGTGCCAGCAGCCCCCAGGTCGGGAAGCAGTTCTTC. Translating it yields CASSPQVGKQFF. The chain uses TRBV12-3 or TRBV12-4 and TRBJ2-1; possible D gene TRBD2, 5 bases. V lost 6 bases, J lost 11 bases, and 14 bases lay in between. CDR3 length equals 12 residues.

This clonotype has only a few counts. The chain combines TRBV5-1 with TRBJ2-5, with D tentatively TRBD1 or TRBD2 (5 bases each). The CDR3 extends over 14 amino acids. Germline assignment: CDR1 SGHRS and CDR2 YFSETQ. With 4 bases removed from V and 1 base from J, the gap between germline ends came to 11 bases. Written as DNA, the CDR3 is TGCGCCAGCAGCGAGGCCGGGACCCAAGAGACCCAGTACTTC. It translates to CASSEAGTQETQYF.

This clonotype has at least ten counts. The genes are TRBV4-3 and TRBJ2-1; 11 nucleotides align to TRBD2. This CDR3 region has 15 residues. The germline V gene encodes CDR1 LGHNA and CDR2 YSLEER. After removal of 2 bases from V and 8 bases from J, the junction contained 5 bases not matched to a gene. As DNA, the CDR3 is TGCGCCAGCAGCCAATTAGCGGGAGGGCCCTATGAGCAGTTCTTC. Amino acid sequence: CASSQLAGGPYEQFF.

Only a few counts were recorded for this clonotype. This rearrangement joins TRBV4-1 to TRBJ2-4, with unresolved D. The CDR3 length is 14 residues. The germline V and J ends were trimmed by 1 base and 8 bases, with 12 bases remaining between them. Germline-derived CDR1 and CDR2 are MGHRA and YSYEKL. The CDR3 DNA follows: TGCGCCAGCAGCCAAGTTGATAATAGTGACATTCAGTACTTC. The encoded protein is CASSQVDNSDIQYF.

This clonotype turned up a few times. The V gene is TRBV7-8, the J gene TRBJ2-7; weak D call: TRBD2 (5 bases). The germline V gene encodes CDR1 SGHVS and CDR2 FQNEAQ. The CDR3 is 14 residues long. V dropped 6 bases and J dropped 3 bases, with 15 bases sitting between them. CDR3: CASRPAGNGYEQYF. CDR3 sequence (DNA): TGTGCCAGCAGACCCGCCGGGAACGGCTACGAGCAGTACTTC.

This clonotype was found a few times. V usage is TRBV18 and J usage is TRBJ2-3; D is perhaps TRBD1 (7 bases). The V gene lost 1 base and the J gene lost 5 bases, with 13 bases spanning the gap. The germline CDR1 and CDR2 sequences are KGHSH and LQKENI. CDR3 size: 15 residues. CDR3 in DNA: TGTGCCAGCTCACCACGGAGGGGGCAGGAAGATACGCAGTATTTT. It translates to CASSPRRGQEDTQYF.

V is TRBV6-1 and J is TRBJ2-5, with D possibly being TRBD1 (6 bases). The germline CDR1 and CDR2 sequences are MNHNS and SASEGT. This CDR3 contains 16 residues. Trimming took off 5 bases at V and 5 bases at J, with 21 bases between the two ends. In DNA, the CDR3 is TGTGCCAGCAGTACCAGGCAGGGGAGCGTTCGGGAGACCCAGTACTTC. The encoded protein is CASSTRQGSVRETQYF.

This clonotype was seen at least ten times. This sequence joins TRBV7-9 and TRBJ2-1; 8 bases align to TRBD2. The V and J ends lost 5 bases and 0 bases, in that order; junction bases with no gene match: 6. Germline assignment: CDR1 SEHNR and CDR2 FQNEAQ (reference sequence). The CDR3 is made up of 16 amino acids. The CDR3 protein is CASSPVAGSSYNEQFF. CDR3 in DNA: TGTGCCAGCAGCCCAGTAGCGGGGAGCTCCTACAATGAGCAGTTCTTC.

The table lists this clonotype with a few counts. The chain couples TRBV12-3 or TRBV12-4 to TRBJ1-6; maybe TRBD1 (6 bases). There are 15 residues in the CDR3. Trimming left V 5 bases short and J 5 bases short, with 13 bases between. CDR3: CASSPGGYDNSPLHF. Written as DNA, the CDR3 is TGTGCCAGCAGTCCCGGGGGCTACGATAATTCACCCCTCCACTTT.

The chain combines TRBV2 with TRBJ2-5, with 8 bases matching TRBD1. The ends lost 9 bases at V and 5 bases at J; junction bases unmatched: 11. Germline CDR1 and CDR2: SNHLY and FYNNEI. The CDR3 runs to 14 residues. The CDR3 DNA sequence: TGTGCCAGTTCCTGGACAGGGCATAAGGAGACCCAGTACTTC. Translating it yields CASSWTGHKETQYF.

CDR3 residues: CATETSGRSGEQYF. The CDR3 DNA follows: TGTGCCACCGAGACTAGCGGGAGGAGTGGTGAGCAGTACTTC. V and J are TRBV6-2 or TRBV6-3 and TRBJ2-7; 13 nucleotides agree with TRBD2. The germline CDR1 and CDR2 sequences are MNHEY and SVGEGT. The CDR3 is 14 amino acids. With V trimmed by 10 bases and J by 7 bases, 10 bases remained unmatched.

CDR3 DNA: TGTGCCAGCAGCTTAGAGCCAGGGGCAAACTATGGCTACACCTTC. Translating it yields CASSLEPGANYGYTF. The chain carries TRBV7-9 and TRBJ1-2; perhaps TRBD1 as D (6 bases). The V and J ends lost 1 base and 2 bases respectively, with 11 bases between them. The CDR3 totals 15 residues. Germline lookup yields CDR1 SEHNR and CDR2 FQNEAQ (reference sequence). Variable domain in full (rest from reference TRBV7-9 and TRBJ1-2): DTGVSQNPRHKITKRGQNVTFRCDPISEHNRLYWYRQTLGQGPEFLTYFQNEAQLEKSRLLSDRFSAERPKGSFSTLEIQRTEQGDSAMYLCASSLEPGANYGYTFGSGTRLTVV.

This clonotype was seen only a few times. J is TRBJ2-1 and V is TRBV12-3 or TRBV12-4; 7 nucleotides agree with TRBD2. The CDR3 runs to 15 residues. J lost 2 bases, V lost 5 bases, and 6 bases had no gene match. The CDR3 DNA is TGTGCCAGCAGTGACTGGGGGGGAGCCTACAATGAGCAGTTCTTC. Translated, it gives CASSDWGGAYNEQFF.

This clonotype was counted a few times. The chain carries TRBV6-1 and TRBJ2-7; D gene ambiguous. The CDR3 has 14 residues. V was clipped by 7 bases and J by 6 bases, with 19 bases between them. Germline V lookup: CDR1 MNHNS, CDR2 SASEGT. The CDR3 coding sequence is TGTGCCAGCAAGGAGTCGTCGCCCGAGCCCGAGCAGTACTTC. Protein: CASKESSPEPEQYF.

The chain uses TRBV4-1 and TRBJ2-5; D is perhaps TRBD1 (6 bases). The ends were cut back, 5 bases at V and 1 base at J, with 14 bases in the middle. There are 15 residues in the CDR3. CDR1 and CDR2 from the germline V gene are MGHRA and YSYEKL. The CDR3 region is CASSFTWTVQETQYF. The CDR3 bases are TGCGCCAGCAGCTTTACCTGGACAGTCCAAGAGACCCAGTACTTC.